The 14 T cell receptor beta chains reported below all come from one sample, sequenced in a study of vaccination and CD4 T cells after COVID-19. Documented treatment: approximately nine-day PBMC culture with coronavirus spike peptide pools or control peptides (ViraFEST assay). Antigens of these TCRs are unknown. At the Johns Hopkins FTIC core, DNA taken from cultured CD4+ T cells was sequenced by way of the Oncomine TCR Beta short-read assay. TCRdb reprocessed the PCR reads with MiXCR, giving one entry per CDR3 protein. The sample holds about 20,000 distinct CDR3 sequences, about 33% seen once. The sample taken for sequencing was cultured CD4+ T cells from blood. These receptors all come from a human donor with COVID-19.

The chain is built from TRBV23-1 and TRBJ2-7, with D possibly being TRBD1 (6 bases). TRBV23-1 is labeled an ORF, and its function is uncertain. V lost 4 bases and J lost 3, with 19 bases in between. There are 16 residues in the CDR3. CDR3 DNA sequence: TGCGCCAGCAGTCGACCGGGATTAGACAGGTTCTACGAGCAGTACTTC. Translation gives CASSRPGLDRFYEQYF.

The chain links TRBV20-1 to TRBJ1-1; 7 bases are a match to TRBD1. Germline V CDR1 and CDR2: DFQATT, SNEGSKA (reference sequence). This CDR3 spans 11 amino acids. Trimming cost V 5 bases and J 6 bases; bases outside gene matches: 3. DNA for the CDR3: TGCAGTGCTGGGACAGCTGCTGAAGCTTTCTTT. It yields the protein CSAGTAAEAFF.

This clonotype was seen more than once but under ten times. The chain's CDR3 is CASSLAEIPDYEQYF. CDR3 DNA sequence: TGCGCCAGCAGCTTGGCCGAGATTCCTGATTACGAGCAGTACTTC. The genes are TRBV5-1 and TRBJ2-7; D is undetermined. The CDR3 contains 15 residues. CDR1 and CDR2 from the germline V gene are SGHRS and YFSETQ. V lost 0 bases and J 4 bases, leaving 14 bases between the germline ends.

In DNA form, the CDR3 reads TGCAGCGTTCAGGTACAGGGTGAGACCCAGTACTTC. It encodes CSVQVQGETQYF. The chain carries TRBV29-1 and TRBJ2-5, with D tentatively TRBD1 (6 bases). The germline V and J ends were trimmed by 5 bases and 5 bases, with 12 bases remaining between them. The CDR3 is 12 residues long. CDR1 is SQVTM and CDR2 is ANQGSEA in the germline V gene.

J is TRBJ1-1 and V is TRBV6-5; the D is unclear. CDR1 is MNHEY, CDR2 SVGAGI, per germline. V was trimmed by 0 bases and J by 1 base, leaving 9 bases between them. There are 15 residues in the CDR3. The CDR3 spells CASSYSRYGNTEAFF. CDR3 DNA sequence: TGTGCCAGCAGTTACTCGAGGTATGGGAACACTGAAGCTTTCTTT.

This clonotype was recorded a few times. The rearrangement joins TRBV6-1 to TRBJ1-5; possibly TRBD1 for D (5 bases). Germline CDR1 and CDR2: MNHNS and SASEGT. Trimming stripped 7 bases from V and 1 base from J, with 11 bases between. The CDR3 sequence is 14 residues long. The CDR3 reads CASTQGSSNQPQHF. CDR3 nucleotides: TGTGCCAGCACCCAGGGTAGCAGCAATCAGCCCCAGCATTTT.

This clonotype was counted only a few times. V usage is TRBV4-1 and J usage is TRBJ2-3, with 8 bases identical to TRBD2. The CDR3 totals 16 residues. From germline, CDR1 is MGHRA and CDR2 YSYEKL. Trimming took 4 bases from V and 0 from J; bases not matched to a gene: 6. In nucleotides, the CDR3 is TGCGCCAGCAGCCGAATAGCGGGGTTTAGCACAGATACGCAGTATTTT. Protein product: CASSRIAGFSTDTQYF.

The table lists this clonotype with a few counts. The V call is TRBV20-1, the J call TRBJ1-4, with 7 bases fitting TRBD1. In germline, CDR1 is DFQATT, CDR2 SNEGSKA (reference sequence). The CDR3 is made up of 13 amino acids. V was pared by 5 bases and J by 4 bases, with 4 bases of the junction left unmatched. The CDR3 region is CSAVRQGNEKLFF. CDR3 nucleotide sequence: TGCAGTGCTGTTAGACAGGGTAATGAAAAACTGTTTTTT.

Only a few counts were recorded for this clonotype. The gene calls are TRBV6-1 and TRBJ2-7; tentative D call: TRBD1 (6 bases). The CDR3 covers 15 residues. V dropped 6 bases and J dropped 2 bases, with 17 bases sitting between them. The germline V gene has CDR1 MNHNS and CDR2 SASEGT. CDR3 amino acids: CASRESGTRPYEQYF. CDR3 sequence (DNA): TGTGCCAGCAGAGAGTCGGGGACACGCCCCTACGAGCAGTACTTC.

The V gene is TRBV19, the J gene TRBJ1-5, with 10 positions matching TRBD1. In germline, CDR1 is LNHDA, CDR2 SQIVND (reference sequence). The CDR3 has 16 amino acids. V was pared by 5 bases and J by 6 bases, with 10 bases of the junction left unmatched. The CDR3 DNA reads TGTGCCAGTAGTGGGGACAGGACAGGGGGTAGTCAGCCCCAGCATTTT. Amino acids: CASSGDRTGGSQPQHF.

This chain links TRBV11-2 with TRBJ2-3; a possible D gene is TRBD2 (6 bases). Looked up from germline, CDR1 is SGHAT and CDR2 is FQNNGV. The CDR3 sequence is 15 residues long. The germline V and J ends were trimmed by 0 bases and 2 bases, with 9 bases remaining between them. CDR3 nucleotide sequence: TGTGCCAGCAGCTTAGAGCGGGGACTCACAGATACGCAGTATTTT. Translation gives CASSLERGLTDTQYF.

This clonotype was counted between two and nine times. The chain is built from TRBV23-1 and TRBJ1-3; the match to TRBD1 covers 8 bases. TRBV23-1 is assigned to the ORF class and has an uncertain function. The J segment lost 0 bases and the V segment lost 9 bases, leaving 10 bases of the junction unmatched. The CDR3 has 16 residues. The chain's CDR3 is CASPGPQGASGNTIYF. CDR3 bases: TGCGCCAGTCCGGGGCCCCAGGGGGCCTCTGGAAACACCATATATTTT.

V and J are TRBV24-1 and TRBJ2-5; tentatively, D is TRBD1 (5 bases). Trimming removed 3 bases at V and 5 bases at J, with 15 bases between. The V gene's germline CDR1 is KGHDR and CDR2 SFDVKD. The CDR3 covers 15 residues. The CDR3 reads CATSDPTGFGETQYF. In nucleotides, the CDR3 is TGTGCCACCAGTGATCCCACAGGATTCGGGGAGACCCAGTACTTC.

In its sample, this clonotype was seen a few times. This chain joins TRBV14 and TRBJ1-4; weak D call: TRBD1 (6 bases). Trimming cost V 2 bases and J 8 bases, with 12 bases left between them. The CDR3 length is 14 residues. Germline CDR1 and CDR2: SGHDN and FVKESK. The CDR3 loop is CASSQNRVGEKLFF. As DNA, the CDR3 is TGTGCCAGCAGCCAAAACAGGGTGGGAGAAAAACTGTTTTTT.